These T cell receptor beta chains were read from a single sample in a study of CD8 T cells in ankylosing spondylitis. Using its own MiXCR run on the 5' RACE reads, TCRdb lists one record per CDR3 protein. The sample includes about 220,000 distinct CDR3 sequences, roughly a tenth of them seen just once. Sequences were obtained from blood, either unsorted or a sorted T cell fraction (not recorded which). The receptor set was obtained from a male donor with ankylosing spondylitis or in good health (not recorded which). CDR3s include the opening cysteine and the closing phenylalanine or tryptophan. D genes are given only for firm matches. Size tells how often a clone was seen (once, few, many) or the class of an expanded clone, and some rows leave it out.

many	TRBV7-2	TRBD2	TRBJ2-5	CASSLGTSGGQTQYF	TGTGCCAGCAGCTTAGGGACTAGCGGGGGCCAGACCCAGTACTTC
many	TRBV28	TRBD1	TRBJ1-1	CASSLGDRGNTEAFF	TGTGCCAGCAGTTTGGGGGACAGGGGGAACACTGAAGCTTTCTTT
NA	TRBV7-2	TRBD2	TRBJ2-5	CASSLAGGESETQYF	TGTGCCAGCAGTCTAGCGGGGGGGGAGTCAGAGACCCAGTACTTC
many	TRBV5-1	TRBD2	TRBJ2-5	CASSYGSSGQETQYF	TGCGCCAGCAGCTACGGGAGTAGCGGGCAAGAGACCCAGTACTTC
NA	TRBV13	NA	TRBJ1-2	CASTLGDNYGYTF	TGTGCCAGCACTTTGGGAGATAACTATGGCTACACCTTC
many	TRBV3-1	NA	TRBJ1-2	CASSLTERGYTF	TGTGCCAGCAGCCTCACGGAGCGTGGCTACACCTTC
many	TRBV6-5	NA	TRBJ2-7	CASIRPDYEQYF	TGTGCCAGCATCCGCCCCGACTACGAGCAGTACTTC
NA	TRBV3-1	NA	TRBJ2-7	CASSPSFSGIYEQYF	TGTGCCAGCAGCCCCTCTTTTAGCGGAATCTACGAGCAGTACTTC
many	TRBV20-1	NA	TRBJ1-6	CSATRADLGNSPLHF	TGCAGTGCTACTCGAGCGGACCTGGGCAATTCACCCCTCCACTTT
NA	TRBV20-1	NA	TRBJ2-7	CSPSGRSLGDEQYF	TGCAGTCCATCGGGTAGGTCCTTGGGGGACGAGCAGTACTTC
many	TRBV28	NA	TRBJ1-2	CASLRDNYGYTF	TGTGCCAGCCTCCGGGACAACTATGGCTACACCTTC
few	TRBV3-1	NA	TRBJ2-2	CASNIRVDTGELFF	TGTGCCAGCAATATTAGGGTCGACACCGGGGAGCTGTTTTTT
many	TRBV12-3/TRBV12-4	NA	TRBJ1-1	CASSLQGPSTEAFF	TGTGCCAGCAGCTTACAGGGACCTAGCACTGAAGCTTTCTTT